One TCR beta chain is described in this entry. Its antigen is unknown. No qualities accompany the bases; no much larger clone lies one base away. The cohort was made up of about 670 healthy bone marrow donors. At the time of sampling, all cohort members were nominally healthy, though unrecorded immune exposures were likely present. The donor tested CMV seropositive and was one of the 289 seropositive cohort members. Each donor provided a peripheral blood sample, and peripheral blood mononuclear cells were used for TCR beta sequencing. Genomic DNA extraction from the blood cell samples was performed with the Qiagen DNeasy Blood Extraction Kit. Libraries were made using the immunoSEQ multiplex PCR assay. A mixture of 60 forward primers for TCR Vbeta segments and 13 reverse primers for TCR Jbeta segments was used in the multiplex PCR. The CDR3 region of rearranged TCR beta genes was amplified from genomic DNA with a multiplex PCR assay. On the Illumina HiSeq System, the amplified TCR beta libraries were sequenced as 87-base-pair reads. The authors' analysis ran thus. A later analysis tallied around 87 million unique TCR beta chains across the 610 or so repertoires, and around 10 million of those chains were shared by two or more donors. Raw reads were error-corrected and collapsed into unique sequences with a nearest-neighbor algorithm that merged closely related sequences to remove PCR and sequencing errors. Alignment of CDR3 sequences to IMGT reference sequences was used to assign V, D and J gene segments. For a sequence to be retained, a match of at least six nucleotides to both a V gene segment and a J gene segment was required. A rearrangement was called productive if the CDR3 had no stop codons and remained in frame with V and J, and every other rearrangement was called non-productive. Following IMGT convention, CDR3 was defined as the stretch from the second conserved V-encoded cysteine up to the conserved J-encoded phenylalanine. The earlier analysis of 587 of the donors excluded sequences that lacked an unambiguous match to a single V gene segment. An earlier analysis of 587 of the donors called V segments functional above 56.7% productive rearrangements and segregating when the between-donor standard deviation exceeded 5%. A statistical classification framework was developed to diagnose cytomegalovirus status using the catalog of TCR beta chain sequences. A later analysis assigned V and J genes by comparing TCR nucleotide sequences with IMGT/GENE-DB human TR gene sequences. The TCRdist pipeline was used in a later analysis to assign CDR3 sequences and most-parsimonious VDJ recombination scenarios. In a later analysis, each TCR beta chain was defined by its CDR3 amino acid sequence together with its V-gene family, and reads lacking a unique V-gene family were excluded. A later analysis removed roughly 590 highly shared, low-generation-probability nucleotide sequences to deal with suspected cross-contamination and a sequencing artifact. In a later analysis, a clonal expansion index was calculated for each public chain from normalized within-repertoire ranks of inferred template counts. A later analysis computed generation probabilities with a VDJ recombination model fitted to out-of-frame rearrangements, and checked the results against IGoR. In a later analysis, hypergeometric tests were used to score TCR-TCR, TCR-HLA and TCR-CMV co-occurrence, with a repertoire-size bias correction applied to TCR pairs. A later analysis estimated false discovery rates by permuting HLA or CMV assignments 20 times. In a later analysis, co-occurring TCRs were grouped using DBSCAN, with TCRdist sequence similarity added in when clustering inside HLA-allele-positive subsets. Repertoires with fewer than 30,000 or more than 120,000 public chains, plus five repertoires with anomalous nucleotide sharing, were excluded from co-occurrence clustering. TCRdb provides this immuneACCESS table in a form limited to in-frame rearrangements. Some clones are lacking; in checked studies, under half of them reflect an unresolved V gene, and why the rest are absent is not known. Clone size and the V and J calls come from that table; the DNA yielded D and trimming. A total of 150,000 to 200,000 clones appear in this sample, about 80% of them only once. The ten largest account for almost 7% of the sample.

This sample stems from a study of cytomegalovirus exposure and HLA in healthy donors (dated by TCRdb to about 2017). Notes on the research overall: An earlier analysis of some 550 of the donors reported 250 to 300 Gb of sequence data and some 120 million unique TCR beta sequences from about 180 million T cells. An early release that covered 640 HLA-typed donors contained approximately 300 gigabases of sequencing data and tens of millions of unique TCR sequences. The genetic ancestry cluster associated with self-reported Caucasian donors included about 81% of the 398 genotyped donors. The aim of the study was to test whether cataloging public T cell receptors could identify signatures of past pathogen exposure. The study profiled the T cell repertoires of 550 to 700 subjects by immunosequencing and related them to cytomegalovirus serostatus. Along with the approximately 650-subject first cohort, a separate validation cohort of over a hundred different subjects was used. To predict cytomegalovirus infection status, the study brought together high-throughput TCR immunosequencing, statistical association of individual TCRs with disease status, and machine learning. In a later analysis, previously published TCR beta repertoires from 500 to 750 donors were re-analyzed and high-resolution HLA genotyping was added so that TCR occurrence patterns could be studied. Rather than using new phenotypic data, the later analysis identified candidate immune exposures from TCR beta sequences and from how often those sequences occurred across donors. In an earlier analysis of about 590 of the donors, high-throughput TCR beta sequencing was used to judge whether each TCR beta V gene segment behaved as functional or pseudogenic. Donor age, sex, ethnicity and CMV serostatus were compiled alongside the repertoire data. A later genetic analysis used genome-wide SNP genotypes for about 65% of the roughly 670 donors, treating that subset as a discovery cohort. Every discovery cohort repertoire had been produced on one sequencing platform. Both class I and class II loci were covered by HLA typing, at four-digit resolution. The number of typed donors differed by locus: about 629-640 for A, B, C, DRB1 and DQB1; 522 for DQA1; approximately 600 for DPA1; and some 430 for DPB1. Four or five DR-DQ haplotypes were treated as single units for association and clustering because of strong linkage in the cohort. On average, approximately 250,000 unique TCR beta nucleotide sequences were sequenced per donor among 398 genotyped donors of the cohort, with approximately 18% of those sequences being non-productive.

The cysteine opens and the phenylalanine closes a CDR3 of 15 amino acids. CDR3 DNA is the only sequence kept; it has 45 bases, read in frame from the first base. The V end loses 4 bases and the J end loses 1 base, and a stretch of 13 bases separates them. For CDR1 and CDR2, the germline V gene (reference sequence) lists SGHAT and FQDESV. What the research found in general, with its limitations: A later analysis found that TCR association rates varied across HLA loci, with DRB1 alleles showing the most associated TCRs and HLA-C alleles the fewest. A later analysis found that HLA-associated TCR beta chains were more clonally expanded and had lower generation probabilities than equally common non-associated chains. According to a later genetic analysis, donors in an Asian-associated ancestry cluster had fewer N-insertions in productive TCRs than the approximately 670-donor mean. In this cohort, only TCR beta chains were sequenced, and detectable features were limited by the absence of alpha or paired-chain data. The only immune exposure information available for the cohort was CMV serostatus. While some public TCRs were present in many individuals, most TCR sequences turned up only very rarely across donors. Strong co-occurrence of HLA alleles, especially DR and DQ, made assigning TCR associations to individual alleles difficult. In a later genetic analysis, a missense DCLRE1C variant was associated with V-gene and J-gene trimming of TCR beta chains, and the association was replicated in an independent cohort. According to the authors, the approach could potentially be generalized to other disease states and immunological phenotypes. Because HLA typing was unavailable for some donors at each locus, only the typed subset was used in association tests. A further reported finding was that TCR beta sequences accurately predicted the HLA-A and HLA-B alleles for most subjects in the first cohort. Some IMGT-functional V segments, including TRBV6-2 and TRBV6-3, could not be told apart with the 87-base-pair reads, so those segments were excluded. The earlier analysis of some 540 of the donors excluded approximately 15 rarely observed V segments, including chromosome 9 orphons, because counts were too low. Specific HLA alleles were associated with 16,951 TCR beta sequences at a false discovery rate of 0.05 in a later analysis. In the study, about 150 TCR beta chains were listed as associated with cytomegalovirus. The sequencing pipeline was judged likely to have produced a cluster of highly shared sequence variants as a technical artifact. According to a later analysis, most CMV-associated TCR beta chains appeared to be HLA-restricted, and the HLA associations seemed to be driven largely by CMV exposure. According to a later analysis, parvovirus B19, influenza, CMV and Epstein-Barr virus appeared linked to several top co-occurrence clusters. An earlier analysis of some 590 of the donors showed that most TCR beta V segments appeared in productive rearrangements either about 90% or about 30% of the time, which broadly matched IMGT annotations. Correlated functional status among segregating V segments might be attributable to linkage disequilibrium, but an unknown experimental factor could not be ruled out. Cytomegalovirus status was reported to be diagnosed by the classifier with high specificity and sensitivity in both the original and validation cohorts. A few of the identified cytomegalovirus-associated TCR beta chains were confirmed in vitro to be specific for cytomegalovirus antigens. The presence/absence analyses assumed that sequencing depth was roughly uniform across donors, and that assumption may not be true.

Here the chain combines TRBV11-1 and TRBJ2-5, with an unclear D gene assignment. The TCR originated in a man aged 25-45 years in good health and CMV-seropositive. Sequencing was performed on PBMCs. The DNA sequence is as follows: TGTGCCAGCAGCTCCCCCTCCGGGTCCCAAGAGACCCAGTACTTC. This translates into CASSSPSGSQETQYF. With the rest looked up from the reference TRBV11-1 and TRBJ2-5 genes rather than sequenced, the full variable domain is EAEVAQSPRYKITEKSQAVAFWCDPISGHATLYWYRQILGQGPELLVQFQDESVVDDSQLPKDRFSAERLKGVDSTLKIQPAELGDSAMYLCASSSPSGSQETQYFGPGTRLLVL.